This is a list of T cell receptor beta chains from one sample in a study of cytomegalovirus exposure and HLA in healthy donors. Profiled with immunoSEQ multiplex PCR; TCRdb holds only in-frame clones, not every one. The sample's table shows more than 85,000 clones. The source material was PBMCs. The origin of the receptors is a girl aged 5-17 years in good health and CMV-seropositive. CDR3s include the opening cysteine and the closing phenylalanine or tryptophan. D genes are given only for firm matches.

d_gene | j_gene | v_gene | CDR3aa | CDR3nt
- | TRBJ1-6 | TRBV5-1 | CASSVGGGSDYNSPLHF | TGCGCCAGCAGCGTGGGGGGGGGCTCCGACTATAATTCACCCCTCCACTTT
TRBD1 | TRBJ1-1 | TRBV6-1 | CASSEAFHRRTGVFAFF | TGTGCCAGCAGTGAAGCCTTCCATCGTAGGACAGGGGTGTTTGCTTTCTTT
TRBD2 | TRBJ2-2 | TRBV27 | CASRSGGAFETGELFF | TGTGCCAGTCGGAGCGGGGGGGCCTTTGAGACCGGGGAGCTGTTTTTT
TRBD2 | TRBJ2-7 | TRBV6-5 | CASSPGGNEQYF | TGTGCCAGCAGCCCGGGAGGGAACGAGCAGTACTTC
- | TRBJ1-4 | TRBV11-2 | CASSLDQGRNEKLFF | TGTGCCAGCAGCTTAGATCAGGGAAGGAATGAAAAACTGTTTTTT
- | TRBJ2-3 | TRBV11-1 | CASSPSGLRTDTQYF | TGTGCCAGCAGCCCATCGGGACTCCGAACAGATACGCAGTATTTT
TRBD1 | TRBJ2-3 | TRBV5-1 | CASSRKGQGGTDTQYF | TGCGCCAGCAGTAGAAAGGGACAGGGCGGCACAGATACGCAGTATTTT
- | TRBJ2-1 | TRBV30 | CALLLAGSYNEQFF | TGTGCCCTGCTATTGGCGGGATCCTACAATGAGCAGTTCTTC
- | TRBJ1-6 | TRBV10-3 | CAISESGQGGSPLHF | TGTGCCATCAGTGAGTCGGGGCAGGGTGGTTCACCCCTCCACTTT
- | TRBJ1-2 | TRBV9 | CASSVARQSGYTF | TGTGCCAGCAGCGTAGCCAGACAGAGTGGCTACACCTTC
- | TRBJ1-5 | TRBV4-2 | CASSQGGTGSFQPQHF | TGTGCCAGCAGCCAGGGTGGGACCGGGAGTTTTCAGCCCCAGCATTTT
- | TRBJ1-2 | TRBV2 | CASSDRSNYGYTF | TGTGCCAGCAGCGACAGGTCTAACTATGGCTACACCTTC
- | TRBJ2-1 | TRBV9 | CASSRNSRQYYNEQFF | TGTGCCAGCAGTCGTAACAGCCGACAGTACTACAATGAGCAGTTCTTC
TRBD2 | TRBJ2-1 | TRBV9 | CASSLSGGAVVF | TGTGCCAGCAGCCTGTCCGGGGGGGCAGTGGTCTTC
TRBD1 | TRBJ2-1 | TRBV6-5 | CASRPGTGGWDEQFF | TGTGCCAGCAGACCCGGGACAGGGGGTTGGGATGAGCAGTTCTTC
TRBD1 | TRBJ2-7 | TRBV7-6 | CASSLEPAGQGYEQYF | TGTGCCAGCAGCTTAGAGCCAGCTGGACAGGGATACGAGCAGTACTTC
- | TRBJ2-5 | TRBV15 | CATRGGADRTQYF | TGTGCCACCAGAGGGGGGGCGGACCGGACCCAGTACTTC
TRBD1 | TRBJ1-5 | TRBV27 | CASSPYPSTGHKNQPQHF | TGTGCCAGCAGTCCCTATCCCTCGACAGGGCACAAAAATCAGCCCCAGCATTTT
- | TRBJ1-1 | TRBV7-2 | CASSLTWGGGSEAFF | TGTGCCAGCAGCCTCACATGGGGGGGCGGTTCCGAAGCTTTCTTT
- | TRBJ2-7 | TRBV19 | CASSIGQASSYEQYF | TGTGCCAGTAGTATAGGCCAGGCGAGCTCCTACGAGCAGTACTTC
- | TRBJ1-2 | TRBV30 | CARSYGYTF | TGTGCCCGGTCCTATGGCTACACCTTC
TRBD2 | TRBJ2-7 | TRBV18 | CASSPGLAALDEQYF | TGTGCCAGCTCCCCGGGACTAGCGGCCCTGGACGAGCAGTACTTC
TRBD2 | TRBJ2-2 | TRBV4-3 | CASSQELLAGGPPGELFF | TGCGCCAGCAGCCAGGAACTTCTAGCGGGGGGTCCCCCCGGGGAGCTGTTTTTT
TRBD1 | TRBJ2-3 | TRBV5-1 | CASSLGQGATDTQYF | TGCGCCAGCAGCTTGGGACAGGGGGCCACAGATACGCAGTATTTT
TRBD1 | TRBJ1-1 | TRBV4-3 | CASSQADRENTEAFF | TGCGCCAGCAGCCAAGCCGACAGGGAAAACACTGAAGCTTTCTTT
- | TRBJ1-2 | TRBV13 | CASSFLEGGNYGYTF | TGTGCCAGCAGCTTCCTAGAGGGTGGGAACTATGGCTACACCTTC
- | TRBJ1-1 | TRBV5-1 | CASSFGQGNTEAFF | TGCGCCAGCAGCTTCGGTCAGGGGAACACTGAAGCTTTCTTT
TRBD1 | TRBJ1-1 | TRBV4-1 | CASSRDRGGNTEAFF | TGCGCCAGCAGCCGAGACAGGGGTGGGAACACTGAAGCTTTCTTT
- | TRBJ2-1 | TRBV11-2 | CASSLTSDSYNEQFF | TGTGCCAGCAGCTTGACTTCAGACTCCTACAATGAGCAGTTCTTC
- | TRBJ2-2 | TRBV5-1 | CASSLDSPNTGELFF | TGCGCCAGCAGCTTGGACAGTCCAAACACCGGGGAGCTGTTTTTT
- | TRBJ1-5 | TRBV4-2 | CASSQDLGGDSNQPQHF | TGTGCCAGCAGCCAAGATTTAGGGGGGGATAGCAATCAGCCCCAGCATTTT
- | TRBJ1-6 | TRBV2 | CASSGGGPLHF | TGTGCCAGCAGTGGGGGAGGGCCCCTCCACTTT
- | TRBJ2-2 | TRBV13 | CASSPTGEGRTGELFF | TGTGCCAGCAGCCCGACAGGGGAGGGAAGAACCGGGGAGCTGTTTTTT
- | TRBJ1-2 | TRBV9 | CASSVVGSGYTF | TGTGCCAGCAGCGTAGTAGGGAGTGGCTACACCTTC
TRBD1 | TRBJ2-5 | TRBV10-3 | CATTISRGNQETQYF | TGTGCCACCACTATATCCAGGGGGAACCAAGAGACCCAGTACTTC
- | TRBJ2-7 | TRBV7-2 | CASSPDSVSYEQYF | TGTGCCAGCAGCCCCGACTCCGTCTCCTACGAGCAGTACTTC
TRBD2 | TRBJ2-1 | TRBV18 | CASSLNLAGSSYNEQFF | TGTGCCAGCTCACTCAACCTAGCGGGGTCGTCCTACAATGAGCAGTTCTTC
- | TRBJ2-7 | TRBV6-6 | CASSEGLYEQYF | TGTGCCAGCAGTGAGGGACTCTACGAGCAGTACTTC
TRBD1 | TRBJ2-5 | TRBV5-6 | CASSLDVRGLSETQYF | TGTGCCAGCAGCTTGGATGTCAGGGGGCTATCGGAGACCCAGTACTTC
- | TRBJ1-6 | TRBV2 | CASSDHTKRSYNSPLHF | TGTGCCAGCAGTGACCACACAAAACGCTCCTATAATTCACCCCTCCACTTT
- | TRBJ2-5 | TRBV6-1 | CASSEVSGPGGETQYF | -
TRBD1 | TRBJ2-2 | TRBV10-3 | CAIRGQGIGGELFF | TGTGCCATCAGGGGACAGGGAATAGGCGGGGAGCTGTTTTTT
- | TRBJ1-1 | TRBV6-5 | CASSSDGGGGDTEAFF | TGTGCCAGCAGTTCCGACGGGGGGGGAGGGGACACTGAAGCTTTCTTT
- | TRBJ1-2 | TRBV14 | CASSQQSDYGYTF | TGTGCCAGCAGCCAACAGAGCGACTATGGCTACACCTTC
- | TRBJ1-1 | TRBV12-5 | CASGVQGKNTEAFF | TGTGCTAGTGGGGTACAGGGAAAGAACACTGAAGCTTTCTTT
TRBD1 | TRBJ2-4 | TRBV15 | CATSRGVTGDIQYF | TGTGCCACCAGCAGAGGGGTCACAGGGGACATTCAGTACTTC
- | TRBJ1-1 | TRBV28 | CASSTGNTEAFF | TGTGCCAGCAGCACAGGGAACACTGAAGCTTTCTTT
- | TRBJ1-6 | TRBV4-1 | CASSLNEGAYSPLHF | TGCGCCAGCAGCTTAAACGAGGGAGCGTATTCACCCCTCCACTTT
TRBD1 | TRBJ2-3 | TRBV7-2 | CASSLEGRTGLFTDTQYF | TGTGCCAGCAGCTTAGAGGGTAGGACAGGCCTATTCACAGATACGCAGTATTTT
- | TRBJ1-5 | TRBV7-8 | CASSLSVDLVLAGQPQHF | TGTGCCAGCAGCTTATCCGTCGACCTGGTCTTAGCGGGTCAGCCCCAGCATTTT
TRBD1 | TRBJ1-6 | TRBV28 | CASSAMSRGHSPLHF | TGTGCCAGCAGCGCCATGTCCAGGGGGCATTCACCCCTCCACTTT
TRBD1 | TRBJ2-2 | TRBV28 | CASSRQGNTGELFF | TGTGCCAGCAGTAGACAGGGGAACACCGGGGAGCTGTTTTTT
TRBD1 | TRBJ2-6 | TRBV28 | CASSSGQENSGANVLTF | TGTGCCAGCAGTTCTGGACAGGAGAACTCTGGGGCCAACGTCCTGACTTTC
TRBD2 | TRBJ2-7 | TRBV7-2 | CASSLGLAGAYEQYF | TGTGCCAGCAGCTTAGGACTAGCGGGGGCCTACGAGCAGTACTTC